This T cell receptor beta chain was recovered during a study of blood T cell repertoires in COVID-19. The overall study: Samples taken during acute and convalescent COVID-19 were collected in the United States, Italy and Spain. The analysed material was cDNA or gDNA that came from T cells, B-cell-depleted T cells, or PBMCs.

The protocol was immunoSEQ multiplex PCR, while the TCRdb copy is restricted to in-frame clones and leaves out a portion. The sample includes about 340,000 clones, around nine tenths of them seen just once. J gave up 8 bases and V 4 bases, and 4 bases lay outside the gene matches. The germline gives CDR1 SGHAT, CDR2 FQNNGV. The CDR3 length is 14 residues. The chain joins TRBV11-2 to TRBJ2-1, with 11 bases fitting TRBD1. Sequencing was carried out using peripheral blood. This TCR came from a woman aged 18-30 years who had recovered from COVID-19. CDR3 residues: CASSSWDRGDEQFF. In nucleotides, the CDR3 is TGTGCCAGCAGCTCATGGGACAGGGGGGATGAGCAGTTCTTC.